The rows below give T cell receptor beta chains drawn from one sample of a study of blood T cell repertoires in COVID-19. Sequencing used immunoSEQ multiplex PCR; TCRdb keeps in-frame clones, though not all of them. The sample shows 75,000 to 100,000 clones, roughly 86% of them seen only once. Sequencing used peripheral blood. These TCRs come from a human donor with acute or convalescent COVID-19. The donor label of this sample is uncertain. The CDR3 runs from the conserved cysteine through the conserved F or W. Each record gives: J gene, D gene, clone size, V gene, CDR3 DNA, CDR3 protein. The D gene is left open where the match is weak. Rows give clone size only sometimes, using once, few, many, or a class for an expanded clone.

>TRBJ1-2|TRBD1|.|TRBV7-2
TGTGCCAGCAGCCCGGGACAGGGGAACTATGGCTACACCTTC
CASSPGQGNYGYTF
>TRBJ1-5|TRBD1|.|TRBV30
TGTGCCTGGAGTTATGGGACAGATAGCAATCAGCCCCAGCATTTT
CAWSYGTDSNQPQHF
>TRBJ2-5|TRBD2|few|TRBV11-3
TGTGCCAGCAGCTTCCCTCTTAGCGGGGATTGGGAGACCCAGTACTTC
CASSFPLSGDWETQYF
>TRBJ1-2|.|.|TRBV7-2
TGTGCCAGCAGCTTACTCGCCAGGGGCCCTGGCTACACCTTC
CASSLLARGPGYTF
>TRBJ2-1|TRBD2|.|TRBV7-2
TGTGCCAGCGCCGGGCTAGCGGGATACAATGAGCAGTTCTTC
CASAGLAGYNEQFF
>TRBJ2-3|TRBD2|.|TRBV28
TGTGCCAGCAGTATCCCTAGCGGGGGCCGCACAGATACGCAGTATTTT
CASSIPSGGRTDTQYF
>TRBJ2-3|.|.|TRBV5-1
TGCGCCAGCAGCTTGGGCAGGGGCGCAGATACGCAGTATTTT
CASSLGRGADTQYF
>TRBJ2-7|TRBD1|.|TRBV6-5
TGTGCCAGCAGACGCGGACAGGCCTCTACCGAGCAGTACTTC
CASRRGQASTEQYF
>TRBJ1-2|TRBD1|.|TRBV5-1
TGCGCCAGCAGCCCGGGACAGCTAAATAACTATGGCTACACCTTC
CASSPGQLNNYGYTF
>TRBJ2-6|TRBD1|.|TRBV29-1
TGCAGCGTACAAACAGGGGGCTCTGGGGCCAACGTCCTGACTTTC
CSVQTGGSGANVLTF
>TRBJ1-3|TRBD1|few|TRBV7-2
TGTGCCAGCAGCGTCGACAGGGGAACTGGAAACACCATATATTTT
CASSVDRGTGNTIYF
>TRBJ1-4|.|once|TRBV30
TGTGCCTGGAGTACGGACATGAGGGGGGAAAAACTGTTTTTT
CAWSTDMRGEKLFF
>TRBJ2-6|TRBD1|.|TRBV5-1
TGCGCCAGCAGCGGGGGACAGTTTGGGGCCAACGTCCTGACTTTC
CASSGGQFGANVLTF
>TRBJ2-2|.|.|TRBV9
TGTGCCAGCAGCGTAGTTAGTGAACGGACCGGGGAGCTGTTTTTT
CASSVVSERTGELFF
>TRBJ2-1|.|.|TRBV2
TGTGCCAGCACCCCCTTGCGGGGCTCCTACAATGAGCAGTTCTTC
CASTPLRGSYNEQFF
>TRBJ2-3|.|.|TRBV28
TGTGCCAGCAGCCCCGCTCCCGGTACGCAGTATTTT
CASSPAPGTQYF
>TRBJ2-3|.|.|TRBV5-1
TGCGCCAGCAGCTCTTCAGATACGCAGTATTTT
CASSSSDTQYF
>TRBJ1-1|.|.|TRBV6-5
TGTGCCACCTTAGACAGGTCCCACGCCGAAGCTTTCTTT
CATLDRSHAEAFF
>TRBJ1-4|.|.|TRBV6-1
TGTGCCAGCAGTGAAGCAAAAGGGATCGTTGCGGGGACTAATGAAAAACTGTTTTTT
CASSEAKGIVAGTNEKLFF
>TRBJ2-7|TRBD2|.|TRBV4-3
TGCGCCAGCAGCCAAGCTCGCGGGGGGGCGGGGTACGAGCAGTACTTC
CASSQARGGAGYEQYF
>TRBJ1-2|TRBD1|.|TRBV7-2
TGTGCCAGCAGCCCATGGGGACAGGGGTGGTATGGCTACACCTTC
CASSPWGQGWYGYTF
>TRBJ2-3|TRBD1|.|TRBV5-5
TGTGCCAGCAGCCAGGGACAGGGGGCAGATACGCAGTATTTT
CASSQGQGADTQYF
>TRBJ2-3|TRBD1|.|TRBV10-3
TGTGCCATCAGTTTTGACAGGGCAGATACGCAGTATTTT
CAISFDRADTQYF
>TRBJ2-7|.|.|TRBV29-1
TGCAGCGTTGAAGCGGGACTGGGGGGCTACGAGCAGTACTTC
CSVEAGLGGYEQYF
>TRBJ1-1|.|.|TRBV19
TGTGCCAGTAGGGGAGGAGGCAGCGAAGCTTTCTTT
CASRGGGSEAFF
>TRBJ2-5|TRBD1|.|TRBV19
TGTGCCAGTAGTATCAGGGGGCGCGGGGAGACCCAGTACTTC
CASSIRGRGETQYF
>TRBJ1-5|TRBD1|.|TRBV2
TGTGCCAGCAGTGAAGGGACAGGGGGTTCGGGCAATCAGCCCCAGCATTTT
CASSEGTGGSGNQPQHF
>TRBJ1-2|.|.|TRBV25-1
TGTGCCAGCAGATCGAACGCGGCAGAGGCTGGAGCTAACTATGGCTACACCTTC
CASRSNAAEAGANYGYTF
>TRBJ2-1|.|.|TRBV9
TGTGCCAGCAGCGTAGAAGGCGGGGTCTCCTACAATGAGCAGTTCTTC
CASSVEGGVSYNEQFF
>TRBJ1-2|.|once|TRBV2
TGTGCCAGCAGTGAATTAGAGACAGCGAACTATGGCTACACCTTC
CASSELETANYGYTF
>TRBJ2-7|TRBD2|.|TRBV6-5
TGTGCCAGCAGTTACCCCGGGGGGGGGACCTACGAGCAGTACTTC
CASSYPGGGTYEQYF
>TRBJ2-7|TRBD1|.|TRBV28
TGTGCCAGCAGTTTAGGGGGACAGGGCACCTACGAGCAGTACTTC
CASSLGGQGTYEQYF
>TRBJ2-7|TRBD2|.|TRBV6-5
TGTGCCAGCAGTTACCAGCGGGGGGCCCCCTACGAGCAGTACTTC
CASSYQRGAPYEQYF